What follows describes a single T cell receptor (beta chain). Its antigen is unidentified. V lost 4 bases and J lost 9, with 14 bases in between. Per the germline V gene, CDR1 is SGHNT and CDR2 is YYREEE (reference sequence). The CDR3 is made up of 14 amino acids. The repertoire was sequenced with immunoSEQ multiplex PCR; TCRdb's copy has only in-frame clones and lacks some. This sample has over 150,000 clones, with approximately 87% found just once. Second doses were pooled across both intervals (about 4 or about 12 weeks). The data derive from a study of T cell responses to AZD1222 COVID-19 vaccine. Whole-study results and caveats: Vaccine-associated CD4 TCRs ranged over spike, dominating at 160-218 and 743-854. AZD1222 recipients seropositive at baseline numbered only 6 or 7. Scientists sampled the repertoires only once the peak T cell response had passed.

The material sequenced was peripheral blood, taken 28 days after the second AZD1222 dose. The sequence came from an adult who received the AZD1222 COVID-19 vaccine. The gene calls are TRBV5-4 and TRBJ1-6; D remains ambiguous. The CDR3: CASSRPDSASPLHF. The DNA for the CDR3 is TGTGCCAGCAGCCGGCCGGACTCTGCTTCACCCCTCCACTTT.